This T cell receptor (beta chain) was identified in a study of beta chain features in type 1 diabetes. The sequenced template was cDNA made from the entire isolated RNA. Deep immunoSEQ sequencing covered naive, central memory and regulatory T cell samples. TCRdb's copy holds only in-frame clones and misses some; the assay was immunoSEQ multiplex PCR. The table shows around 250,000 clones, with around 65% occurring only once. Blood was drawn once from each donor into heparinised tubes. The draws averaged roughly 120 mL. Using CD45RO/CCR7/CD25/CD127/CD95/CD27, CD4+ naive, central memory, regulatory and stem cell-like memory cells were sorted. V shed 7 bases and J shed 3 bases, with 6 bases lying between them. The CDR3 consists of 11 residues. The germline V gene encodes CDR1 SNHLY and CDR2 FYNNEI.

Sequencing input: naive CD4+ T cells from blood. The receptor was isolated from a man aged 25 to 40 in good health. J is TRBJ1-1 and V is TRBV2; D remains ambiguous. As DNA, the CDR3 is TGTGCCAGCAAGTACGACACTGAAGCTTTCTTT. This codes for CASKYDTEAFF.